This T cell receptor beta chain was identified in a study of CD8+CD57+ T cells in acquired aplastic anemia. As for the study in general: CD4+ and CD8+ cells, once sorted, gave DNA averaging 3.2 ug. General observations from the study: Patients and controls were found to share about 31 CD8+ CDR3 sequences.

Remarks on this clonotype: The antigen remains unidentified.

Sequencing involved patients with CD8+CD57+ cell expansion previously shown by flow cytometry. Severe acquired aplastic anemia was diagnosed in all patients. Therapy had not been given to patients before blood sampling. Genomic DNA constituted the template upon which TCR beta VDJ and CDR3 profiling was performed. MiXCR, applied by TCRdb to the reads, yields one record per CDR3 protein. In the table there are a few hundred thousand distinct CDR3 sequences, about half of which are singletons. J gave up 8 bases and V 10 bases, and 11 bases lay outside the gene matches. The CDR3 loop spans 14 amino acids. CDR1 LGHDT and CDR2 YNNKEL come from the germline V gene (reference sequence).

The sequencing sample was made of sorted CD4+, CD8+, or CD8+CD57+ T cells (not recorded which) from PBMCs. The chain carries TRBV3-1 and TRBJ1-4; 9 nucleotides agree with TRBD1. This TCR came from a human donor with aplastic anemia. The CDR3 DNA sequence: TGTGCCACGTCCGACAGGGGGTCTAGAGAAAAACTGTTTTTT. Its protein product is CATSDRGSREKLFF.